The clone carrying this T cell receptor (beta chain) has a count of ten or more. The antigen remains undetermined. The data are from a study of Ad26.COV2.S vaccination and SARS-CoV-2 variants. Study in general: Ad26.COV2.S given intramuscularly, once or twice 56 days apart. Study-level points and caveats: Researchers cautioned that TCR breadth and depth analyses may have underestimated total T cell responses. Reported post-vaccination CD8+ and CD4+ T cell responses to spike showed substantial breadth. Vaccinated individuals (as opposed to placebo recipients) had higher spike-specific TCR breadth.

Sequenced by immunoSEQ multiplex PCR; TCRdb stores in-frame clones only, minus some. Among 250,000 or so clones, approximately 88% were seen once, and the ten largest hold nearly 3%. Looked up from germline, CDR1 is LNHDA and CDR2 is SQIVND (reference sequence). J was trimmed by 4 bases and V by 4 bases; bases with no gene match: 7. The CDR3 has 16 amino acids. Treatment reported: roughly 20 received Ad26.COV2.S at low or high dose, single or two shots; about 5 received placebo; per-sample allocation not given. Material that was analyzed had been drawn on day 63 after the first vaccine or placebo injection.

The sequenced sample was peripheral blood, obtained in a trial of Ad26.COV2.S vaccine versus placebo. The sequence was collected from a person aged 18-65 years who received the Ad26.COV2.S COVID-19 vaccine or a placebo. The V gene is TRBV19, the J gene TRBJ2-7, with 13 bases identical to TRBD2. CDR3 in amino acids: CASSKPTSGRSYEQYV. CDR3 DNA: TGTGCCAGTAGTAAACCGACTAGCGGGAGGAGTTACGAGCAGTACGTC.